Detailed here is one TCR beta chain. CDR1 is SGHVS, CDR2 FNYEAQ, per germline. After removal of 1 base from V and 2 bases from J, the junction contained 3 bases not matched to a gene. The CDR3 spans 15 residues. The data stem from a study of blood T cell repertoires in COVID-19. In the study overall: COVID-19 samples, acute and convalescent, were from the United States, Italy and Spain.

Sequencing used immunoSEQ multiplex PCR; TCRdb keeps in-frame clones, though not all of them. The sample carries about 270,000 clones, 80% to 90% recorded once. Sequencing was carried out using peripheral blood. The chain couples TRBV7-6 to TRBJ2-5; 8 bases align to TRBD1. This clonotype was obtained from a woman in her 70s with acute or convalescent COVID-19. The CDR3 reads CASSLGQGWQETQYF. The CDR3 nucleotides read TGTGCCAGCAGCTTAGGACAGGGGTGGCAAGAGACCCAGTACTTC. Using reference TRBV7-6 and TRBJ2-5 for the parts outside the CDR3, the full variable domain is GAGVSQSPRYKVTKRGQDVALRCDPISGHVSLYWYRQALGQGPEFLTYFNYEAQQDKSGLPNDRFSAERPEGSISTLTIQRTEQRDSAMYRCASSLGQGWQETQYFGPGTRLLVL.